A single sample gave rise to the 25 T cell receptor beta chains below, sequenced in a study of T cell responses to AZD1222 COVID-19 vaccine. Only in-frame clones appear in the TCRdb table, and some are missing; sequencing was by immunoSEQ multiplex PCR. The table records 100,000 to 150,000 clones, roughly 84% of them present only once. Specimen: peripheral blood, collected on day 0 of AZD1222 vaccination. The receptors shown here come from an adult in good health.

This rearrangement joins TRBV6-2 or TRBV6-3 to TRBJ2-2; possibly TRBD1 or TRBD2 for D (5 bases each). Germline V lookup: CDR1 MNHEY, CDR2 SVGEGT. The CDR3 sequence is 13 residues long. The V and J ends lost 1 base and 5 bases respectively, with 5 bases between them. CDR3 sequence: CASSYWGTGELFF. As DNA, the CDR3 is TGTGCCAGCAGTTACTGGGGGACCGGGGAGCTGTTTTTT.

A single count supports this clone. The chain is built from TRBV7-9 and TRBJ1-4; D unclear. V dropped 1 base and J dropped 5 bases, with 14 bases sitting between them. This CDR3 contains 16 residues. Germline V gives CDR1 SEHNR, CDR2 FQNEAQ (reference sequence). In DNA form, the CDR3 reads TGTGCCAGCAGCTTAGTACGGTTCAGGAGAAATGAAAAACTGTTTTTT. Encoded protein: CASSLVRFRRNEKLFF.

This chain connects TRBV5-6 to TRBJ1-1, with D possibly TRBD1 on 5 matching bases. The V gene's germline CDR1 is SGHDT and CDR2 YYEEEE. Trimming took off 1 base at V and 5 bases at J, with 21 bases between the two ends. This CDR3 comprises 17 residues. The CDR3 DNA reads as TGTGCCAGCAGCTTGAGTCTTGGTGAGGGGCCAGGAACTGAAGCTTTCTTT. Residues: CASSLSLGEGPGTEAFF.

The CDR3 DNA reads TGCGCCAGCAGCACACGAACAAAAGGGGGTGTCGAGCAGTACTTC. Translating gives CASSTRTKGGVEQYF. This chain links TRBV5-1 with TRBJ2-7; D perhaps matches TRBD1 (6 bases). Per germline, CDR1 SGHRS and CDR2 YFSETQ. V shed 4 bases and J shed 6 bases, with 20 bases lying between them. The CDR3 has 15 amino acids.

J is TRBJ2-7 and V is TRBV5-5; a weak D match, TRBD2 (7 bases). CDR1 and CDR2 from the germline V gene are SGHKS and YYEKEE (reference sequence). The CDR3 length is 15 residues. Trimming stripped 2 bases from V and 2 bases from J, with 14 bases between. The CDR3 region has the DNA TGTGCCAGCAGCTTTTCGGGCGGGGGCACCTACGAGCAGTACTTC. Residues: CASSFSGGGTYEQYF. Full variable domain (rest looked up from reference TRBV5-5 and TRBJ2-7): DAGVTQSPTHLIKTRGQQVTLRCSPISGHKSVSWYQQVLGQGPQFIFQYYEKEERGRGNFPDRFSARQFPNYSSELNVNALLLGDSALYLCASSFSGGGTYEQYFGPGTRLTVT.

The J gene is TRBJ2-7, the V gene TRBV4-3; 8 bases are shared with TRBD1. CDR3 length: 16 amino acids. Trimming took 2 bases from V and 4 from J; bases not matched to a gene: 10. The germline CDR1 and CDR2 sequences are LGHNA and YSLEER. The CDR3 here is CASSQSATGETYEQYF. The CDR3 nucleotides are TGCGCCAGCAGCCAATCGGCGACAGGGGAAACGTACGAGCAGTACTTC.

This rearrangement joins TRBV7-9 to TRBJ2-2; D possibly matches TRBD1 or TRBD2 (6 bases each). CDR3 length equals 15 residues. Trimming removed 11 bases from V and 5 bases from J, with 21 bases in between. Germline V gives CDR1 SEHNR, CDR2 FQNEAQ (reference sequence). In DNA, the CDR3 is TGTGCCGGCCTGACAGGCCTAGGGGGGACCGGGGAGCTGTTTTTT. Translated: CAGLTGLGGTGELFF.

The rearrangement uses TRBV18 and TRBJ2-3; D may match TRBD1 or TRBD2 (6 bases each). This CDR3 comprises 15 residues. The germline CDR1 and CDR2 sequences are KGHSH and LQKENI. Trimming removed 2 bases at V and 7 bases at J, with 16 bases between. CDR3 loop: CASSPRGDLHNTQYF. The CDR3 nucleotides read TGTGCCAGCTCACCAAGGGGGGACCTTCATAATACGCAGTATTTT.

The chain employs TRBV5-1 and TRBJ2-2, with D possibly TRBD2 on 6 matching bases. The CDR3 length is 16 residues. Trimming pared 1 base from V and 2 bases from J, leaving 12 bases between. Germline CDR1 reads SGHRS; CDR2 reads YFSETQ. CDR3 DNA: TGCGCCAGCAGCTTGACGGGGACTGGAAACACCGGGGAGCTGTTTTTT. Translation gives CASSLTGTGNTGELFF.

The chain employs TRBV28 and TRBJ2-5; weak D call: TRBD2 (7 bases). The length of the CDR3 is 13 residues. Germline assignment: CDR1 MDHEN and CDR2 SYDVKM. V was shortened by 6 bases and J by 5 bases, with 13 bases between the two germline ends. As DNA, the CDR3 is TGTGCCAGCAGGGAGGGGGGGGCTGAGACCCAGTACTTC. Its protein product is CASREGGAETQYF.

V is TRBV7-2 and J is TRBJ2-7, with 7 positions matching TRBD2. The germline gives CDR1 SGHTA, CDR2 FQGNSA. This CDR3 is 15 amino acids long. The V segment lost 2 bases and the J segment 3 bases; nucleotides outside the gene matches: 7. The CDR3 protein is CASSLTASGDYEQYF. In DNA form, the CDR3 reads TGTGCCAGCAGCTTAACAGCTAGCGGAGACTACGAGCAGTACTTC.

V usage is TRBV19 and J usage is TRBJ1-1, with D unclear. The CDR3 consists of 16 residues. The germline CDR1 and CDR2 sequences are LNHDA and SQIVND (reference sequence). The V and J ends lost 6 bases and 0 bases respectively, with 17 bases between them. The CDR3 spells CASRTFRDPMNTEAFF. In DNA, the CDR3 is TGTGCCAGTAGGACGTTCAGAGACCCCATGAACACTGAAGCTTTCTTT.

The chain is built from TRBV19 and TRBJ1-5, with 9 positions matching TRBD1. CDR1 is LNHDA, CDR2 SQIVND, per germline (reference sequence). Unmatched junction bases numbered 6, after V lost 5 bases and J lost 7 bases. The CDR3 contains 14 residues. CDR3 region: CASSATGGGQPQHF. The DNA for the CDR3 is TGTGCCAGTAGTGCGACAGGGGGTGGACAGCCCCAGCATTTT.

This chain connects TRBV10-3 to TRBJ1-2; D is unclear. Trimming left V 0 bases short and J 0 bases short, with 5 bases between. This CDR3 comprises 14 residues. Germline V gene sequence: CDR1 ENHRY, CDR2 SYGVKD. The CDR3 here is CAISESTANYGYTF. The CDR3 DNA sequence: TGTGCCATCAGTGAGTCGACGGCTAACTATGGCTACACCTTC.

This chain uses TRBV19 with TRBJ2-5; TRBD1 matches 10 bases. In germline, CDR1 is LNHDA, CDR2 SQIVND (reference sequence). There are 14 residues in the CDR3. The ends lost 7 bases at V and 3 bases at J; junction bases unmatched: 5. CDR3 DNA sequence: TGTGCCAGTACCATGACAGGGGGCAAAGAGACCCAGTACTTC. It translates to CASTMTGGKETQYF. Based on the CDR3 plus reference TRBV19 and TRBJ2-5, the full variable domain is DGGITQSPKYLFRKEGQNVTLSCEQNLNHDAMYWYRQDPGQGLRLIYYSQIVNDFQKGDIAEGYSVSREKKESFPLTVTSAQKNPTAFYLCASTMTGGKETQYFGPGTRLLVL.

The rearrangement joins TRBV5-1 to TRBJ1-3; D is possibly TRBD1 (6 bases). Deletions cut 0 bases from V and 2 bases from J, with 6 bases between. The CDR3 runs 14 residues. Germline-derived CDR1 and CDR2 are SGHRS and YFSETQ. The CDR3 reads CASSLAGAGNTIYF. CDR3 bases: TGCGCCAGCAGCTTGGCAGGGGCTGGAAACACCATATATTTT.

The V gene is TRBV5-4, the J gene TRBJ2-7; D gene unclear. V lost 2 bases and J 1 base, leaving 13 bases between the germline ends. This CDR3 spans 15 amino acids. Germline V lookup: CDR1 SGHNT, CDR2 YYREEE (reference sequence). The CDR3 region is CASSFGEDRSYEQYF. The CDR3 DNA reads TGTGCCAGCAGCTTCGGCGAGGATCGGTCCTACGAGCAGTACTTC.

The rearrangement links TRBV18 to TRBJ2-3, with TRBD2 matching 13 bases. Germline V gene lookup returns CDR1 KGHSH and CDR2 LQKENI. The CDR3 length is 17 residues. V shed 0 bases, J shed 5 bases, and the junction held 5 bases outside the gene matches. The CDR3 is CASSPPGGLAGRDTQYF. In DNA form, the CDR3 reads TGTGCCAGCTCACCACCGGGGGGACTAGCGGGGAGAGATACGCAGTATTTT.

This clone was picked up one time. The CDR3: CASRDSLGSYEQYF. The CDR3 DNA sequence: TGTGCCAGCAGGGACAGCCTCGGCTCCTACGAGCAGTACTTC. This sequence joins TRBV2 and TRBJ2-7; maybe TRBD1 (6 bases). Germline V gives CDR1 SNHLY, CDR2 FYNNEI. The V end was cut by 6 bases, the J end by 0 bases, with 12 bases between. The CDR3 sequence is 14 residues long.

This chain connects TRBV9 to TRBJ2-2; no clear D. Trimming took 0 bases from V and 0 from J, leaving 12 bases between them. Germline CDR1 is SGDLS and CDR2 is YYNGEE. The CDR3 has 17 residues. DNA of the CDR3: TGTGCCAGCAGCGTAGCTCGTGACCCTACGAACACCGGGGAGCTGTTTTTT. This encodes CASSVARDPTNTGELFF.

The chain employs TRBV4-1 and TRBJ2-3, with 9 positions matching TRBD2. Germline CDR1 is MGHRA and CDR2 is YSYEKL. The CDR3 extends over 17 amino acids. V gave up 0 bases and J gave up 5 bases; unmatched junction bases: 9. CDR3 sequence reads: CASSQDQGVAGEDTQYF. DNA for the CDR3: TGCGCCAGCAGCCAAGACCAAGGTGTAGCGGGAGAAGATACGCAGTATTTT.

The rearrangement links TRBV7-2 to TRBJ1-4; D remains unclear. The CDR3 contains 17 residues. Deletions cut 3 bases from V and 5 bases from J, with 19 bases between. In germline, CDR1 is SGHTA, CDR2 FQGNSA. The CDR3 sequence: CASSLRPAQTGNEKLFF. The CDR3 region has the DNA TGTGCCAGCAGCTTGCGGCCGGCGCAGACCGGGAATGAAAAACTGTTTTTT.

In its sample, this clone is medium-sized. The chain has TRBV9 and TRBJ2-7; TRBD2 aligns across 11 bases. V shed 0 bases and J 7 bases; nucleotides not matched to a gene: 9. The V gene's germline CDR1 is SGDLS and CDR2 YYNGEE. The CDR3 is 16 amino acids. The CDR3 sequence is CASSVADGTSGQEQYF. For the CDR3, the DNA is TGTGCCAGCAGCGTAGCTGACGGGACTAGCGGACAGGAGCAGTACTTC.

This chain links TRBV5-4 with TRBJ1-1; 8 bases line up with TRBD1. The CDR3 consists of 16 residues. Per germline, CDR1 SGHNT and CDR2 YYREEE (reference sequence). The trim removed 1 base at V and 2 bases at J, leaving 7 bases unmatched. The CDR3 reads CASSLFFGQGNTEAFF. The CDR3 DNA follows: TGTGCCAGCAGCTTGTTCTTCGGACAGGGTAACACTGAAGCTTTCTTT.

This chain joins TRBV19 and TRBJ1-1, with 9 bases lining up with TRBD1. This CDR3 spans 16 amino acids. V lost 7 bases to trimming and J lost 0 bases; unmatched junction nucleotides: 9. Germline CDR1 reads LNHDA; CDR2 reads SQIVND (reference sequence). CDR3 loop: CASKQGAGQMNTEAFF. CDR3 nucleotides: TGTGCCAGTAAACAGGGGGCGGGCCAAATGAACACTGAAGCTTTCTTT.